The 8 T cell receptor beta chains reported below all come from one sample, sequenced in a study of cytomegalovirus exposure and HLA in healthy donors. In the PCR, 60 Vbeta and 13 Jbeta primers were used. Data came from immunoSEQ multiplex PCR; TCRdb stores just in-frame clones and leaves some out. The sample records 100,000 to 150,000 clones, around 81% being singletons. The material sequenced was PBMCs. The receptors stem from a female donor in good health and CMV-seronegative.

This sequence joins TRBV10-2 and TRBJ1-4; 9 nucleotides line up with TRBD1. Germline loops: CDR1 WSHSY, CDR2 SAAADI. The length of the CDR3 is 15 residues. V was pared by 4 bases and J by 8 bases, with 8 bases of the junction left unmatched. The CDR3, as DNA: TGCGCCAGCAGTGGACCGGGACAGGGTAACGAAAAACTGTTTTTT. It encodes CASSGPGQGNEKLFF.

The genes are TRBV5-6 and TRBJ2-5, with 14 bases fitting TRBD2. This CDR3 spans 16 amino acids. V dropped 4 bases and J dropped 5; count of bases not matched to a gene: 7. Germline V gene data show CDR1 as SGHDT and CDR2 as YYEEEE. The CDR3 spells CASSVLGLAGVETQYF. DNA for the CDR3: TGTGCCAGCAGCGTGTTGGGACTAGCGGGAGTTGAGACCCAGTACTTC. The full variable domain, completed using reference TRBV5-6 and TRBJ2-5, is DAGVTQSPTHLIKTRGQQVTLRCSPKSGHDTVSWYQQALGQGPQFIFQYYEEEERQRGNFPDRFSGHQFPNYSSELNVNALLLGDSALYLCASSVLGLAGVETQYFGPGTRLLVL.

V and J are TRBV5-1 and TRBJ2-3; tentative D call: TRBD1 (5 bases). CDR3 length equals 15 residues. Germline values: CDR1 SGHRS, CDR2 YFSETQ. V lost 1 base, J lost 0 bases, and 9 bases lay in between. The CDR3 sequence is CASSLLPGSTDTQYF. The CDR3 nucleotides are TGCGCCAGCAGCTTGCTGCCAGGGAGCACAGATACGCAGTATTTT.

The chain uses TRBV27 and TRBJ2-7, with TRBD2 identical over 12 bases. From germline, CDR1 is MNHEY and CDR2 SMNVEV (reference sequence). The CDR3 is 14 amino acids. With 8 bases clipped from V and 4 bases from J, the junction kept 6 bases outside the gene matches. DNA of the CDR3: TGTGCCAGCGCGGCCGGGACTAGCGGGTACGAGCAGTACTTC. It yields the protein CASAAGTSGYEQYF.

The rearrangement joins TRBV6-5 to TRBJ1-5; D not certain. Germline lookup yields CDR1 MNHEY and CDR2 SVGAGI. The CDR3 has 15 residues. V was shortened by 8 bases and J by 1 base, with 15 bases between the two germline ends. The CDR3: CASAPGGISNQPQHF. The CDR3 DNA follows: TGTGCCAGCGCCCCGGGAGGGATCAGCAATCAGCCCCAGCATTTT.

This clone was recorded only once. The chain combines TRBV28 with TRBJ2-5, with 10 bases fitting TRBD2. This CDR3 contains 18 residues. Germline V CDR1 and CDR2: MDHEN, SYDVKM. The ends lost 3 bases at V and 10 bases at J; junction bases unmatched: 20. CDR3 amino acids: CASSFPLGSGRWGDDQYF. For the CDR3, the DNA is TGTGCCAGCAGTTTCCCCCTGGGTAGCGGGAGGTGGGGAGACGACCAGTACTTC.

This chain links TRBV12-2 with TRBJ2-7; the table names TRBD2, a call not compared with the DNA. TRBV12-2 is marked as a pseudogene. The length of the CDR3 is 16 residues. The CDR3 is CASRLRLAASSYEQYF. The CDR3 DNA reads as TGTGCAAGTCGCTTAAGGCTAGCGGCGAGCTCCTACGAGCAGTACTTC.

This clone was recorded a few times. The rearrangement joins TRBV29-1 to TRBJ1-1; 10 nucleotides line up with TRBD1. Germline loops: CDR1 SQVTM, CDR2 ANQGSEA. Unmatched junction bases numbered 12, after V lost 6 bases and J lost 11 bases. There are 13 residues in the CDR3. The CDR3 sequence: CSVMTGGGMGAFF. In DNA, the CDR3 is TGCAGCGTGATGACAGGGGGCGGGATGGGGGCTTTCTTT.